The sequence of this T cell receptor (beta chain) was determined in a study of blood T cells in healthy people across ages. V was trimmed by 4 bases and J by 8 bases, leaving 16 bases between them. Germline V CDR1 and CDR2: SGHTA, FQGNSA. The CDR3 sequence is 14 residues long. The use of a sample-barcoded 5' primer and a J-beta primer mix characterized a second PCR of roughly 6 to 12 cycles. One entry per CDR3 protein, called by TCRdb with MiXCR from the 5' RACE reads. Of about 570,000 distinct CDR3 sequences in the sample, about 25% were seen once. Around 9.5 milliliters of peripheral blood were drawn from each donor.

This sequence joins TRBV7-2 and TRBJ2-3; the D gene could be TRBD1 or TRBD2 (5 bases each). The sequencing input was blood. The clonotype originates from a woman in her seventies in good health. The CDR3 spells CASSSGTPPFTQYF. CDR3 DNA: TGTGCCAGCAGCTCCGGGACGCCGCCGTTTACGCAGTATTTT.